Listed below are T cell receptor beta chains from one sample, sequenced in a study of shared clonotypes between healthy human individuals. The table came from immunoSEQ multiplex PCR; TCRdb's copy has only in-frame clones and leaves some out. The table shows fewer than 600,000 clones, with 70% to 80% occurring only once. Sequencing input: PBMCs. The source is a woman aged 40 to 50 in good health. Some clones in this sample may be carry-over from other donors' samples. Each CDR3 is given with its conserved first and last residue. D genes are given only for firm matches. Only some rows state a clone size, as once, few, many or a class for expanded clones.

v_gene	j_gene	abundance	d_gene	CDR3nt	CDR3aa
TRBV6-4	TRBJ2-2	once	TRBD2	TGTGCCAGCAGTGCCACAGCGGGAGGGCCCTCCGGGGAGCTGTTTTTT	CASSATAGGPSGELFF
TRBV7-2	TRBJ1-3	.	.	TGTGCCAGCAGCCGCTTAAACCCAACAGACGGAAACACCATATATTTT	CASSRLNPTDGNTIYF
TRBV19	TRBJ1-5	few	TRBD1	TGTGCCAGTAGTAGAGCGGGACAGGGCGGCAATCAGCCCCAGCATTTT	CASSRAGQGGNQPQHF
TRBV18	TRBJ2-7	once	.	TGTGCCAGCTCACTTTACAGGGACGAGCAGTACTTC	CASSLYRDEQYF
TRBV7-9	TRBJ1-1	.	.	TGTGCCAGCAGCTTTTTGACAGAGAACACTGAAGCTTTCTTT	CASSFLTENTEAFF
TRBV4-2	TRBJ2-4	.	TRBD2	TGTGCCAGCAGCCAAGAGTTCCCGGGACTACAAAACATTCAGTACTTC	CASSQEFPGLQNIQYF
TRBV5-1	TRBJ2-1	.	TRBD1	TGCGCCAGCAGCACGGGACAGCCGGCCTGGAATGAGCAGTTCTTC	CASSTGQPAWNEQFF
TRBV5-1	TRBJ1-1	.	.	TGCGCCAGCCGCTGGGGGTCGAACACTGAAGCTTTCTTT	CASRWGSNTEAFF
TRBV6-5	TRBJ1-1	.	TRBD1	TGTGCCAGCAGTCACAGGGGCATTAAGGGCACTGAAGCTTTCTTT	CASSHRGIKGTEAFF
TRBV18	TRBJ2-7	many	TRBD1	TGTGCCAGCTTACCGGGACAGGGGATTACCTACGAGCAGTACTTC	CASLPGQGITYEQYF
TRBV7-9	TRBJ2-7	.	.	TGTGCCAGCAGCTCCGGACACCTACTGAACTACGAGCAGTACTTC	CASSSGHLLNYEQYF
TRBV6-6	TRBJ1-2	.	TRBD1	TGTGCCAGCAGGCTGGGACAGGGGGTCTACTATGGCTACACCTTC	CASRLGQGVYYGYTF
TRBV6-5	TRBJ2-2	.	.	TGTGCCAGCAGCGGGGGGACAGCCACACCCGGGGAGCTGTTTTTT	CASSGGTATPGELFF
TRBV18	TRBJ1-2	.	.	TGTGCCAGCTCACCGCGCCAGGAGTCTAACTATGGCTACACCTTC	CASSPRQESNYGYTF